This T cell receptor (beta chain) is from a study of blood T cell repertoires in COVID-19. Study as a whole: Donors in the United States, Italy and Spain gave samples during acute or convalescent COVID-19. The analysed material was cDNA or gDNA that came from T cells, B-cell-depleted T cells, or PBMCs.

J was trimmed by 2 bases and V by 0 bases; bases with no gene match: 7. The CDR3 sequence is 16 residues long. Germline CDR1 is SGHRS and CDR2 is YFSETQ. Per the original methods: How many nucleated cells were present was estimated from reference gene primer amplification. Libraries were prepared by immunoSEQ multiplex PCR; TCRdb keeps only in-frame clonotypes and omits some of them. For V, J and clone size, that table is used; D and trimming come from the DNA. The profile shows approximately 100,000 clones, 75% to 90% of them singletons. The chain couples TRBV5-1 to TRBJ2-7; TRBD1 aligns across 8 bases. The TCR originated in a woman aged 60-75 years with acute or convalescent COVID-19. Sequences were obtained from peripheral blood. CDR3 coding DNA: TGCGCCAGCAGCTTGGCGGCCGGGACAGGAGCCTACGAGCAGTACTTC. This translates into CASSLAAGTGAYEQYF.